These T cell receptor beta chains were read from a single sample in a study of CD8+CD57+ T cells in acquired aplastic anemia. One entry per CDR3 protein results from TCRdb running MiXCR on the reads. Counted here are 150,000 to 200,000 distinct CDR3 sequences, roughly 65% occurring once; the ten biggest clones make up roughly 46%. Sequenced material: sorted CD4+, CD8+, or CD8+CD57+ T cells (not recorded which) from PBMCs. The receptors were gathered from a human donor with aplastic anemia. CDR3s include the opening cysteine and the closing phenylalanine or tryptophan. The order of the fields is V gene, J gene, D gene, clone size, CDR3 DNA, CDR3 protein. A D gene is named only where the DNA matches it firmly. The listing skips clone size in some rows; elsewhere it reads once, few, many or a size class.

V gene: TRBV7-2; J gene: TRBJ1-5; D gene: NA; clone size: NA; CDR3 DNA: TGTGCCAGCAGCTTTAGGGTGTATCAGCCCCAGCATTTT; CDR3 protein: CASSFRVYQPQHF
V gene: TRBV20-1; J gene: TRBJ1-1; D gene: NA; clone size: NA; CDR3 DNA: TGCAGTGCTAGAGGCCTCTGGGGGGACACCATCTTT; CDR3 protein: CSARGLWGDTIF
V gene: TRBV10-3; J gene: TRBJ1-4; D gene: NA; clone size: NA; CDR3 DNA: TGTGCCATCAGTCCGGGCCCCGGGGCGGAACTGTTTTTT; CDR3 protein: CAISPGPGAELFF
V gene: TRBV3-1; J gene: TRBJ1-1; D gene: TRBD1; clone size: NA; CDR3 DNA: TGTGCCAGCACCCGAGCCGGGACAGAAGCTCTCTTT; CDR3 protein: CASTRAGTEALF
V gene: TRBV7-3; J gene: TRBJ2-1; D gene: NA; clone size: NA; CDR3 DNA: TGTGCCAGCAGCTTTGATGGCAGCGCCTACAATGAGCAGTTCTTC; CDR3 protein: CASSFDGSAYNEQFF
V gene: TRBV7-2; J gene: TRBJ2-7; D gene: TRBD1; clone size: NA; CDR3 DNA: TGTGCCAGCAGCAATCTTCCCGGGACAGGGGGCTACGAGCAGTACTTC; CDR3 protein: CASSNLPGTGGYEQYF
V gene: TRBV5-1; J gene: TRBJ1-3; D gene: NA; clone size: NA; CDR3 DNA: TGCGCCAGCAGTTACACCGGGATCAACTTTGGAAACACCATATATTTT; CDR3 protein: CASSYTGINFGNTIYF
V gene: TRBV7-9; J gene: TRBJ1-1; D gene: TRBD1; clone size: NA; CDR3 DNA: TGTGCCAGCAGCACCGACAGGGGGCTTACTGAAGCTTTCTTT; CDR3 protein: CASSTDRGLTEAFF
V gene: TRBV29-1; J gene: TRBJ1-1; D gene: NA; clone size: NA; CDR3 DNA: TGCAGCGGATCAGCCGGGACCGCCGTGAACACTGAAGCTTTCTTT; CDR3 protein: CSGSAGTAVNTEAFF
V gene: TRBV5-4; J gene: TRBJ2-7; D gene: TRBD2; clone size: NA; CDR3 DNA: TGTGCCAGCAGCTACAGACTAGCGGGGCCTTACGAGCAGTACTTC; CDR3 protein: CASSYRLAGPYEQYF
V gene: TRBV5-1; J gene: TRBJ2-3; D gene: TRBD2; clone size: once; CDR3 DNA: TGCGCCAGCAGCTTGGGACTAGCGGGAGTCAGGGCAGATACGCAGTATTTT; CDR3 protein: CASSLGLAGVRADTQYF
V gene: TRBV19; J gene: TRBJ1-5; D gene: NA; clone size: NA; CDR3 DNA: TGTGCCAGTAGTGACCACCGCGGGGGATCGGGGCAGCCCCAGCATTTT; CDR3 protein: CASSDHRGGSGQPQHF
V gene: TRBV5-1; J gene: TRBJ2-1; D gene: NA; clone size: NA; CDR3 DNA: TGCGCCAGCAGCTTACAGGACTACAATGAGCAGTTCTTC; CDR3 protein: CASSLQDYNEQFF
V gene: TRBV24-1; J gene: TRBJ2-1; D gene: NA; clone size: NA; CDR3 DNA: TGTGCCACCAGTGATGACAGGCGTAATGAGCAGTTCTTC; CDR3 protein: CATSDDRRNEQFF
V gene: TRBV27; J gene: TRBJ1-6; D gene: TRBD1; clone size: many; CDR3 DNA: TGTGCCAGCAACAACAGGGGGCGTCTTTCACCCCTCCACTTT; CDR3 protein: CASNNRGRLSPLHF
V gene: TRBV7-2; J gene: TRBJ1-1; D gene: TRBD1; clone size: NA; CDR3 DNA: TGTGCCAGCAGCTATGGGGACAGGGGGCCGACTGAAGCTTTCTTT; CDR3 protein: CASSYGDRGPTEAFF
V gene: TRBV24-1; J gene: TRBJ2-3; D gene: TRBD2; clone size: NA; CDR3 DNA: TGTGCCACCAATGTAGCGGGGGGCGGACCAGATACGCAGTATTTT; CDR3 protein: CATNVAGGGPDTQYF